This T cell receptor (beta chain) derives from a study of memory CD4+ T cells and cytomegalovirus serostatus. The CDR3 extends over 15 amino acids. With 3 bases clipped from V and 2 bases from J, the junction kept 5 bases outside the gene matches. CDR1 is SGHVS and CDR2 is FNYEAQ in the germline V gene. Authors' methods: After removing out-of-frame reads, 2 million to 2.5 million distinct TCRbeta sequences remained. Only in-frame clones appear in the TCRdb table, and some are missing; sequencing was by immunoSEQ multiplex PCR. Clone size and V and J calls were adopted from that table, with D and trimming inferred from the DNA. This sample has over 40,000 clones; around 79% occur once, and the top ten carry approximately 0.77%. Single viable CD3+CD4+CD8-CD45RO+ cells were sorted as the memory CD4+ T cells. Donors' CMV status reflects serum IgG against pp150, pp28, p38, p52.

The chain carries TRBV7-6 and TRBJ2-5; TRBD2 matches 8 bases. The sample comprised memory CD4+ T cells from blood. This receptor was obtained from an adult in good health and CMV-seronegative. CDR3 region: CASSFSGAHQETQYF. CDR3 nucleotide sequence: TGTGCCAGCAGCTTTAGCGGGGCGCATCAAGAGACCCAGTACTTC.